This is a list of T cell receptor beta chains from one sample in a study of T cell responses to AZD1222 COVID-19 vaccine. Produced via immunoSEQ multiplex PCR; TCRdb's table is partial and in-frame only. The table lists 150,000 to 200,000 clones, about 90% of them singletons. The sequencing used peripheral blood, collected 28 days after the second AZD1222 dose. These receptors were obtained from an adult who received the AZD1222 COVID-19 vaccine. CDR3s include the opening cysteine and the closing phenylalanine or tryptophan. The order of the fields is J gene, clone size, D gene, V gene, CDR3 length, CDR3 DNA, CDR3 protein. The D gene is left open where the match is weak. Rows give clone size only sometimes, using once, few, many, or a class for an expanded clone.

j_call: TRBJ1-1; clone_size: NA; d_call: TRBD1; v_call: TRBV4-1; cdr3_length: 14; cdr3_nt: TGCGCCAGCAGCCCCGGACAGGACCTGCCTGAAGCTTTCTTT; cdr3_aa: CASSPGQDLPEAFF
j_call: TRBJ1-1; clone_size: NA; d_call: TRBD1; v_call: TRBV18; cdr3_length: 18; cdr3_nt: TGTGCCAGCTCACCAGTCTCGAGGGGGCTGGTCGTGAACACTGAAGCTTTCTTT; cdr3_aa: CASSPVSRGLVVNTEAFF
j_call: TRBJ1-1; clone_size: NA; d_call: NA; v_call: TRBV6-6; cdr3_length: 13; cdr3_nt: TGTGCCGTACGGACGTCGGAGGTAACTGAAGCTTTCTTT; cdr3_aa: CAVRTSEVTEAFF
j_call: TRBJ2-1; clone_size: NA; d_call: TRBD2; v_call: TRBV4-2; cdr3_length: 20; cdr3_nt: TGTGCCAGCAGCCTCTCCGCTAGCGGGAGGGGTAGGGTATCCTACAATGAGCAGTTCTTC; cdr3_aa: CASSLSASGRGRVSYNEQFF
j_call: TRBJ1-2; clone_size: NA; d_call: NA; v_call: TRBV19; cdr3_length: 14; cdr3_nt: TGTGCCAGTACTGATGGGGGGAAGTACTATGGCTACACCTTC; cdr3_aa: CASTDGGKYYGYTF
j_call: TRBJ1-2; clone_size: NA; d_call: TRBD1; v_call: TRBV27; cdr3_length: 17; cdr3_nt: TGTGCCAGCAGTTTAGAGGGGGGACAGGGGGGATATGATGGCTACACCTTC; cdr3_aa: CASSLEGGQGGYDGYTF
j_call: TRBJ1-3; clone_size: NA; d_call: TRBD1; v_call: TRBV7-3; cdr3_length: 18; cdr3_nt: TGTGCCAGCAGCCACCCGGACAGGGGGAGAACCGACGGAAACACCATATATTTT; cdr3_aa: CASSHPDRGRTDGNTIYF
j_call: TRBJ2-1; clone_size: NA; d_call: TRBD2; v_call: TRBV5-1; cdr3_length: 16; cdr3_nt: TGCGCCAGCAGCTCCGGCCTAGCGGGGGACCACAATGAGCAGTTCTTC; cdr3_aa: CASSSGLAGDHNEQFF
j_call: TRBJ1-1; clone_size: once; d_call: TRBD1; v_call: TRBV2; cdr3_length: 16; cdr3_nt: TGTGCCAGCCTCAAAGGGACAGCCTCTTCGAACACTGAAGCTTTCTTT; cdr3_aa: CASLKGTASSNTEAFF
j_call: TRBJ1-4; clone_size: NA; d_call: NA; v_call: TRBV4-1; cdr3_length: 14; cdr3_nt: TGCGCCAGCAGCCAAGAAAGGGGCGTGACTTCACTGTTTTTT; cdr3_aa: CASSQERGVTSLFF
j_call: TRBJ1-5; clone_size: NA; d_call: NA; v_call: TRBV19; cdr3_length: 16; cdr3_nt: TGTGCCAGTACGGCCGCCGGGGGGCCAAGCAATCAGCCCCAGCATTTT; cdr3_aa: CASTAAGGPSNQPQHF
j_call: TRBJ2-7; clone_size: NA; d_call: NA; v_call: TRBV28; cdr3_length: 15; cdr3_nt: TGTGCCAGCAGTTTATCCGGCAGGCGGCCCTACGAGCAGTACTTC; cdr3_aa: CASSLSGRRPYEQYF
j_call: TRBJ2-1; clone_size: NA; d_call: NA; v_call: TRBV29-1; cdr3_length: 16; cdr3_nt: TGCAGCGCCCCTGACCGGGACTCCCACTCCTACAATGAGCAGTTCTTC; cdr3_aa: CSAPDRDSHSYNEQFF
j_call: TRBJ1-6; clone_size: NA; d_call: NA; v_call: TRBV6-5; cdr3_length: 14; cdr3_nt: TGTGCCAGCAGCCGTACAGGGAACGGTTCACCCCTCCACTTT; cdr3_aa: CASSRTGNGSPLHF
j_call: TRBJ1-1; clone_size: NA; d_call: NA; v_call: TRBV5-6; cdr3_length: 15; cdr3_nt: TGTGCCAGCAGCTTGGTAAACCCGTCGGACACTGAAGCTTTCTTT; cdr3_aa: CASSLVNPSDTEAFF
j_call: TRBJ1-4; clone_size: NA; d_call: NA; v_call: TRBV5-1; cdr3_length: 16; cdr3_nt: TGCGCCAGCAGAAGAAACGACCTTACAACTAATGAAAAACTGTTTTTT; cdr3_aa: CASRRNDLTTNEKLFF
j_call: TRBJ2-7; clone_size: NA; d_call: NA; v_call: TRBV27; cdr3_length: 14; cdr3_nt: TGTGCCAGCAGTTTATCCCCGAACACCTACGAGCAGTACTTC; cdr3_aa: CASSLSPNTYEQYF
j_call: TRBJ1-2; clone_size: NA; d_call: TRBD1; v_call: TRBV7-2; cdr3_length: 14; cdr3_nt: TGTGCCAGCAGCTCGTGGGACAGGGCCTATGGCTACACCTTC; cdr3_aa: CASSSWDRAYGYTF
j_call: TRBJ1-5; clone_size: few; d_call: NA; v_call: TRBV7-2; cdr3_length: 13; cdr3_nt: TGTGCCAGCAGCCCAGACGTCCGGCGGCCCCAGCATTTT; cdr3_aa: CASSPDVRRPQHF
j_call: TRBJ1-1; clone_size: NA; d_call: NA; v_call: TRBV2; cdr3_length: 14; cdr3_nt: TGTGCCAGCAGTCGATTGGACAGCAACACTGAAGCTTTCTTT; cdr3_aa: CASSRLDSNTEAFF
j_call: TRBJ2-3; clone_size: NA; d_call: NA; v_call: TRBV2; cdr3_length: 14; cdr3_nt: TGTGCCAGCAGTGTGAGGGACCGCACAGATACGCAGTATTTT; cdr3_aa: CASSVRDRTDTQYF
j_call: TRBJ1-5; clone_size: NA; d_call: TRBD1; v_call: TRBV12-5; cdr3_length: 18; cdr3_nt: TGTGCTAGTGGTTTTTCCAACACCGCGGGACAGCTCAATCAGCCCCAGCATTTT; cdr3_aa: CASGFSNTAGQLNQPQHF
j_call: TRBJ2-2; clone_size: once; d_call: TRBD2; v_call: TRBV2; cdr3_length: 17; cdr3_nt: TGTGCCAGCAGTGGGGGGGGACTAGCGGGAGGCACCGGGGAGCTGTTTTTT; cdr3_aa: CASSGGGLAGGTGELFF
j_call: TRBJ1-2; clone_size: NA; d_call: NA; v_call: TRBV4-1; cdr3_length: 14; cdr3_nt: TGCGCCAGCAGCCAAGAGTCGCAAGACTATGGCTACACCTTC; cdr3_aa: CASSQESQDYGYTF
j_call: TRBJ1-6; clone_size: once; d_call: NA; v_call: TRBV5-6; cdr3_length: 15; cdr3_nt: TGTGCCAGCAGCTTGTCGTTTGCAGTTAGTTCACCCCTCCACTTT; cdr3_aa: CASSLSFAVSSPLHF
j_call: TRBJ1-3; clone_size: NA; d_call: NA; v_call: TRBV19; cdr3_length: 18; cdr3_nt: TGTGCCAGTACCCGTGGCGGGTCTTGGGGGCTGACTGGAAACACCATATATTTT; cdr3_aa: CASTRGGSWGLTGNTIYF
j_call: TRBJ2-7; clone_size: NA; d_call: NA; v_call: TRBV5-1; cdr3_length: 13; cdr3_nt: TGCGCCAGCAGCAGCGACGTCTCCTACGAGCAGTACTTC; cdr3_aa: CASSSDVSYEQYF
j_call: TRBJ1-5; clone_size: once; d_call: NA; v_call: TRBV7-2; cdr3_length: 14; cdr3_nt: TGTGCCAGCAGCCAGGACAGCCCCAATCAGCCCCAGCATTTT; cdr3_aa: CASSQDSPNQPQHF
j_call: TRBJ1-1; clone_size: NA; d_call: NA; v_call: TRBV7-2; cdr3_length: 17; cdr3_nt: TGTGCCAGCAGCTTAGCACAGGTAAGGGGTGTTGGCACTGAAGCTTTCTTT; cdr3_aa: CASSLAQVRGVGTEAFF
j_call: TRBJ2-1; clone_size: NA; d_call: NA; v_call: TRBV24-1; cdr3_length: 13; cdr3_nt: TGTGCCACCAGTGATTCCGGGCACAATGAGCAGTTCTTC; cdr3_aa: CATSDSGHNEQFF
j_call: TRBJ1-2; clone_size: NA; d_call: NA; v_call: TRBV18; cdr3_length: 14; cdr3_nt: TGTGCCAGCTCGCCCCGGCAGGGCCACTATGGCTACACCTTC; cdr3_aa: CASSPRQGHYGYTF
j_call: TRBJ2-2; clone_size: NA; d_call: NA; v_call: TRBV10-2; cdr3_length: 18; cdr3_nt: TGCGCCAGCAGTGAGTCGACGGGACTGCACGGGGGCACCGGGGAGCTGTTTTTT; cdr3_aa: CASSESTGLHGGTGELFF
j_call: TRBJ1-1; clone_size: NA; d_call: NA; v_call: TRBV6-2/TRBV6-3; cdr3_length: 17; cdr3_nt: TGTGCCAGCAGTTCGCCACCCGGGACGGGGATTAACACTGAAGCTTTCTTT; cdr3_aa: CASSSPPGTGINTEAFF
j_call: TRBJ1-4; clone_size: once; d_call: NA; v_call: TRBV7-8; cdr3_length: 13; cdr3_nt: TGTGCCAGCCCCAGCAGTTTTAATGAAAAACTGTTTTTT; cdr3_aa: CASPSSFNEKLFF
j_call: TRBJ2-2; clone_size: NA; d_call: NA; v_call: TRBV3-1/TRBV3-2; cdr3_length: 16; cdr3_nt: TGTGCCAGCAGGGTTCAGACCGGGGGGAACACCGGGGAGCTGTTTTTT; cdr3_aa: CASRVQTGGNTGELFF
j_call: TRBJ2-3; clone_size: NA; d_call: TRBD2; v_call: TRBV3-1/TRBV3-2; cdr3_length: 14; cdr3_nt: TGTGCCAGCAGCCCAGCGGGGGGGCGAAATACGCAGTATTTT; cdr3_aa: CASSPAGGRNTQYF
j_call: TRBJ2-7; clone_size: NA; d_call: NA; v_call: TRBV2; cdr3_length: 18; cdr3_nt: TGTGCCAGCGGGATGGACTCCGAGGAGGATTCCTTTCCCAACGAGCAGTACTTC; cdr3_aa: CASGMDSEEDSFPNEQYF
j_call: TRBJ2-1; clone_size: NA; d_call: NA; v_call: TRBV4-3; cdr3_length: 16; cdr3_nt: TGCGCCAGCAGCCAAGTCATCGGGACGGAGTACAATGAGCAGTTCTTC; cdr3_aa: CASSQVIGTEYNEQFF
j_call: TRBJ1-4; clone_size: few; d_call: TRBD1; v_call: TRBV18; cdr3_length: 15; cdr3_nt: TGTGCCAGCTCACCACCGGGACAGGCTAGAGAAAAACTGTTTTTT; cdr3_aa: CASSPPGQAREKLFF
j_call: TRBJ2-7; clone_size: NA; d_call: NA; v_call: TRBV2; cdr3_length: 16; cdr3_nt: TGTGCCACCAAGTGGGGGGCCGGGACTCGATCCTACGAGCAGTACTTC; cdr3_aa: CATKWGAGTRSYEQYF
j_call: TRBJ1-2; clone_size: NA; d_call: TRBD1; v_call: TRBV19; cdr3_length: 17; cdr3_nt: TGTGCCAGTAGTATTTGGAGGACAGGGGCCCCACTCTATGGCTACACCTTC; cdr3_aa: CASSIWRTGAPLYGYTF